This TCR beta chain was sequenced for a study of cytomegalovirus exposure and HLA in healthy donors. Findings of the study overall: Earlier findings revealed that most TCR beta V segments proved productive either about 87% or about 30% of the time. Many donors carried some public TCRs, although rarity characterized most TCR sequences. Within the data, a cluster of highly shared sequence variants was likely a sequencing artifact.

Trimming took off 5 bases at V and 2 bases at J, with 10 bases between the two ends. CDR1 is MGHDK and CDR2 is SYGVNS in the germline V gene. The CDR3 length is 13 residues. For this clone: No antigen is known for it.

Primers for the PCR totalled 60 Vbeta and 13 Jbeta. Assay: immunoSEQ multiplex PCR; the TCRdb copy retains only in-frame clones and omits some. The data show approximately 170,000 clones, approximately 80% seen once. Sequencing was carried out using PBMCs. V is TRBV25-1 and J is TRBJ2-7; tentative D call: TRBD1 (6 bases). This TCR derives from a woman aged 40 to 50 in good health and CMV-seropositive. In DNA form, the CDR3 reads TGTGCCAGCAGTTTGACAGGCACCTACGAGCAGTACTTC. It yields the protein CASSLTGTYEQYF.